These T cell receptor beta chains were read from a single sample in a study of blood T cell repertoires in COVID-19. TCRdb keeps only in-frame clones here, not all; method: immunoSEQ multiplex PCR. The sample yields roughly 160,000 clones, around 89% seen once. The sample consisted of peripheral blood. These receptors came from a man aged 55 to 70 with acute or convalescent COVID-19. CDR3s include the opening cysteine and the closing phenylalanine or tryptophan. The D gene is left open where the match is weak. Only some rows state a clone size, as once, few, many or a class for expanded clones.

d_call	v_call	j_call	clone_size	cdr3_aa	cdr3_nt
-	TRBV5-1	TRBJ2-7	-	CASSVGTDYEQYF	TGCGCCAGCAGCGTGGGGACTGACTACGAGCAGTACTTC
TRBD1	TRBV10-3	TRBJ1-2	-	CAISPGSDRAYGYTF	TGTGCCATCAGCCCTGGCTCGGACAGGGCCTATGGCTACACCTTC
TRBD1	TRBV11-2	TRBJ1-4	-	CASDLGQGPATNEKLFF	TGTGCCAGTGACCTGGGACAGGGGCCAGCAACTAATGAAAAACTGTTTTTT
-	TRBV6-5	TRBJ2-2	-	CASRTVNTGELFF	TGTGCCAGCAGGACAGTTAACACCGGGGAGCTGTTTTTT
-	TRBV3-1/TRBV3-2	TRBJ1-3	-	CASSQDTYSSGNTIYF	TGTGCCAGCAGCCAAGATACGTATAGCTCTGGAAACACCATATATTTT
TRBD2	TRBV11-2	TRBJ2-5	once	CASSLVGGAQETQYF	TGTGCCAGCAGCTTAGTCGGGGGGGCCCAAGAGACCCAGTACTTC
-	TRBV10-2	TRBJ2-1	once	CASQTGYNEQFF	TGCGCCAGCCAGACTGGTTACAATGAGCAGTTCTTC
TRBD1	TRBV6-5	TRBJ1-5	-	CASTRTGDSNQPQHF	TGTGCCAGCACCCGGACAGGGGATAGCAATCAGCCCCAGCATTTT
TRBD2	TRBV11-3	TRBJ2-7	-	CASSGRRAGGPSYEQYF	TGTGCCAGCAGCGGACGCAGGGCGGGAGGACCCTCCTACGAGCAGTACTTC
-	TRBV30	TRBJ1-1	-	CAWRQGVGTEAFF	TGTGCCTGGAGACAGGGAGTGGGTACTGAAGCTTTCTTT
-	TRBV5-1	TRBJ1-3	-	CASSLVPGVHSGNTIYF	TGCGCCAGCAGCTTGGTTCCGGGGGTCCACTCTGGAAACACCATATATTTT
-	TRBV11-2	TRBJ1-2	-	CASSPRLRANYGYTF	TGTGCCAGCAGCCCCCGGTTGAGGGCTAACTATGGCTACACCTTC
-	TRBV24-1	TRBJ2-1	-	CATSDSSGEQFF	TGTGCCACCAGTGATTCGAGCGGTGAGCAGTTCTTC
-	TRBV6-1	TRBJ1-1	-	CASSEAGEVGEAFF	TGTGCCAGCAGTGAGGCTGGAGAGGTTGGTGAAGCTTTCTTT
-	TRBV6-6	TRBJ2-7	-	CASSYGQGNIYEQYF	TGTGCCAGCAGTTACGGGCAGGGTAATATCTACGAGCAGTACTTC
TRBD1	TRBV12-5	TRBJ2-5	once	CASARTGGQETQYF	TGTGCTAGTGCTAGGACAGGGGGCCAAGAGACCCAGTACTTC
-	TRBV1	TRBJ2-2	-	CTSSQVPGKDTGELFF	TGCACCAGCAGCCAAGTCCCGGGGAAGGACACCGGGGAGCTGTTTTTT
TRBD1	TRBV10-3	TRBJ2-7	-	CAIGDRGRTSYEQYF	TGTGCCATCGGTGACAGGGGGCGGACTAGTTACGAGCAGTACTTC
TRBD1	TRBV27	TRBJ1-5	-	CASSPGTGFNQPQHF	TGTGCCAGCAGTCCGGGGACAGGGTTTAATCAGCCCCAGCATTTT
-	TRBV15	TRBJ2-1	-	CATSGGTYNEQFF	TGTGCCACCAGCGGGGGGACCTACAATGAGCAGTTCTTC
TRBD1	TRBV19	TRBJ2-7	-	CASSPGTESYEQYF	TGTGCCAGTAGCCCCGGGACAGAAAGCTACGAGCAGTACTTC
-	TRBV5-4	TRBJ2-6	-	CASSLTVISGANVLTF	TGTGCCAGCAGCTTGACAGTGATCTCTGGGGCCAACGTCCTGACTTTC
-	TRBV19	TRBJ1-1	once	CASSPRGPSSTEAFF	TGTGCCAGTAGTCCCCGAGGGCCCTCGAGCACTGAAGCTTTCTTT
TRBD1	TRBV19	TRBJ1-5	-	CASSMQGDGQPQHF	TGTGCCAGTAGTATGCAGGGGGATGGACAGCCCCAGCATTTT
TRBD2	TRBV6-5	TRBJ2-7	few	CASSYSGTLFSYEQYF	TGTGCCAGCAGTTACAGCGGGACTCTGTTCTCCTACGAGCAGTACTTC
TRBD2	TRBV19	TRBJ2-4	-	CASSLFRGDIQYF	TGTGCCAGTAGTCTATTTCGGGGGGACATTCAGTACTTC
-	TRBV4-1	TRBJ1-2	-	CASSQDVGVYGYTF	TGCGCCAGCAGCCAAGATGTAGGGGTCTATGGCTACACCTTC
TRBD1	TRBV7-9	TRBJ1-2	once	CASSSNRGGYGYTF	TGTGCCAGCAGCTCCAACAGGGGAGGCTATGGCTACACCTTC
-	TRBV3-1/TRBV3-2	TRBJ1-1	-	CASSLTVNTEAFF	TGTGCCAGCAGCCTCACAGTGAACACTGAAGCTTTCTTT
-	TRBV7-9	TRBJ1-5	-	CASSQGNQPQHF	TGTGCCAGCAGCCAGGGGAATCAGCCCCAGCATTTT
-	TRBV7-9	TRBJ2-2	-	CASSFWESGELFF	TGTGCCAGCAGCTTCTGGGAGTCCGGGGAGCTGTTTTTT
TRBD1	TRBV27	TRBJ1-2	-	CASGGAGYGYTF	TGTGCTTCAGGGGGCGCGGGATATGGCTACACCTTC
-	TRBV19	TRBJ2-7	-	CASSIPDSYEQYF	TGTGCCAGTAGTATTCCCGACAGCTACGAGCAGTACTTC
-	TRBV6-5	TRBJ1-2	-	CASGRGAAGGYTF	TGTGCCAGCGGACGGGGGGCCGCGGGTGGCTACACCTTC
-	TRBV5-6	TRBJ2-2	-	CASRGLANTGELFF	TGTGCCAGCAGGGGGCTAGCGAACACCGGGGAGCTGTTTTTT
-	TRBV5-1	TRBJ1-5	-	CASSLAAGDNQPQHF	TGCGCCAGCAGCTTGGCGGCAGGGGACAATCAGCCCCAGCATTTT
-	TRBV5-6	TRBJ1-3	-	CASSSPERTSGNTIYF	TGTGCCAGCAGCTCTCCGGAGAGAACCTCTGGAAACACCATATATTTT
TRBD2	TRBV6-2/TRBV6-3	TRBJ2-1	-	CASSYPRTSGRIYDEQFF	TGTGCCAGCAGTTACCCTCGGACTAGCGGGAGGATATACGATGAGCAGTTCTTC
-	TRBV10-2	TRBJ2-1	-	CASSEWDSNNEQFF	TGCGCCAGCAGTGAATGGGACTCGAACAATGAGCAGTTCTTC